This TCR beta chain was identified in a study of vaccination effects on CD4 cells after COVID-19 (dated by TCRdb to between 2022 and 2023). For the study in its entirety: Each participant received two doses of an mRNA SARS-CoV-2 vaccine, either BNT162b2 or mRNA-1273. SARS-CoV-2 spike-specific CD4+ TCR repertoires from before and after mRNA vaccination were compared in COVID-19 convalescent patients and in infection-naive vaccine recipients. Altogether, around 11 COVID-19 convalescent patients and several SARS-CoV-2-naive healthy vaccine recipients made up the full study. Cultures from other donors in the study were sequenced using the Oncomine TCR Beta short-read assay on an Illumina iSeq 100.

The junction shows trimming of 5 bases on V and 15 bases on J, and the gene matches do not reach 10 bases of it. The CDR3 contains 12 residues, cysteine and phenylalanine counted. The only DNA kept is the CDR3, 36 bases in frame from the first base. What the research found in general, with its limitations: In healthy vaccine recipients, vaccine-induced clones were almost all SARS-CoV-2 mono-reactive, with only 1 of 255 cross-reactive with common cold coronaviruses. Limitations of the study were the small number of convalescent patients and the absence of early post-infection timepoints. At late post-vaccination timepoints, both infection-induced and vaccine-induced clones showed marked clonal contraction, consistent with waning T cell responses.

Details on this clone: Its antigen is currently not known. No base-level quality is on record; no much larger clone is a single base apart.

To identify antigen-specific CD4+ T cell clonotypes by their expansion, the ViraFEST assay first stimulated PBMC with viral peptide pools and then applied TCR sequencing. After roughly 11 days of culture, CD4+ T cells were isolated with the EasySep CD4+ T cell isolation kit. None of the healthy vaccine recipients had a prior SARS-CoV-2 infection, which was confirmed by nucleocapsid antibody tests that came back negative both before and after vaccination. Each well held more than 1.5 million PBMC cultured in IMDM containing roughly 4.9% human AB serum, around 10 IU/ml IL-2 and gentamicin, along with around 9.1 ug/ml peptides. Half of the culture medium was replaced with fresh IL-2-containing medium on days 3 and 7. Unless noted otherwise, every peptide stimulation condition was cultured in triplicate wells. PBMC were separated from whole blood using Ficoll-Paque Plus gradient centrifugation and were then either cryopreserved at -140C or used fresh. The overlapping peptide pools covered the spike proteins of SARS-CoV-2 and of the common cold coronaviruses HCoV-NL63, HCoV-OC43 and HCoV-229E. The QIAamp micro DNA kit was used to extract genomic DNA from the cultured CD4+ T cells.

Libraries came from the immunoSEQ multiplex PCR assay. TCR beta CDR3 sequencing was performed on DNA from the cultured, isolated CD4+ T cells. In the source study's methods: Non-productive TCR sequences were discarded, and reads were trimmed to the CDR3 region, with only CDR3s of 7 or more amino acids retained. Antigen-specific clonotypes were identified using the MANAFEST web app by comparison of expansion in peptide wells against reference cultures. To count as positive, a clone had to show expansion at FDR<0.05 compared with the reference and with all other wells, an odds ratio above 5, and a frequency above 0.1% in two replicate wells. Cross-reactive clonotypes were defined as significantly expanded in SARS-CoV-2 spike wells and in at least one common cold coronavirus spike condition. CDR3 similarity was assessed by Levenshtein distance using the stringdist R package, and unrooted trees were constructed with ape in R 3.6.1. As stored in TCRdb, this immuneACCESS dataset retains in-frame rearrangements with V and J assigned. A fraction of the clones does not appear; measured against another copy, unresolved V genes explain less than half of the discrepancy, and the remainder lacks a known reason. V and J calls and clone size follow that table, whereas D and trimming were derived from the DNA. This sample has 20,000 to 25,000 clones in its table, and 73% of those were observed once. The top ten clones comprise under 5.5% of the sample.

Here the chain combines TRBV12-3 or TRBV12-4 and TRBJ2-1, with 7 bases aligning to TRBD2. This receptor was obtained from a human donor who received a COVID-19 vaccine. The sequencing here drew on CD4+ T cells from PBMCs cultured with SARS-CoV-2 spike peptides, taken before COVID-19 vaccination. Read against the paper, the sample's cell subset or site label means: SARS-CoV-2 spike overlapping peptide pool stimulation. The CDR3 protein sequence reads: CASSIQTSPRFF. Here is the DNA: TGTGCCAGCAGTATCCAGACTAGCCCGAGGTTCTTC.